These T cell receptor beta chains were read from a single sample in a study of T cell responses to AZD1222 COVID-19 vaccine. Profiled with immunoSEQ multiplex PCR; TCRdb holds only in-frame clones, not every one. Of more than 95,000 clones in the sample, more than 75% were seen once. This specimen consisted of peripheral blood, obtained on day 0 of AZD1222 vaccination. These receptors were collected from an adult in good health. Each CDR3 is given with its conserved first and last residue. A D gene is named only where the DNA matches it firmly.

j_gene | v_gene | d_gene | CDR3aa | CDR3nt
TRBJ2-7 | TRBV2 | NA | CASRKDSFYEQYF | TGTGCCAGCAGGAAGGACAGTTTCTACGAGCAGTACTTC
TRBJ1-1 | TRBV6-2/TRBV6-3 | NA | CASSLRRNTEAFF | TGTGCCAGCAGTTTGCGCCGGAACACTGAAGCTTTCTTT
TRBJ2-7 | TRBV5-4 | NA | CASSLVGQSYEQYF | TGTGCCAGCAGCTTGGTTGGACAGTCCTACGAGCAGTACTTC
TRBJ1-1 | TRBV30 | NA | CAWNLARETEAFF | TGTGCCTGGAATTTGGCCCGGGAGACTGAAGCTTTCTTT
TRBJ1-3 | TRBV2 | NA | CASTVQSRSGNTIYF | TGTGCCAGCACGGTACAGTCGCGCTCTGGAAACACCATATATTTT
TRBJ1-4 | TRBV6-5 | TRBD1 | CASSFATGGNEKLFF | TGTGCCAGCAGTTTCGCGACAGGGGGTAATGAAAAACTGTTTTTT
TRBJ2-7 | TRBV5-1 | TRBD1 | CASSLDRGSDEQYF | TGCGCCAGCAGCTTGGACAGGGGCTCGGACGAGCAGTACTTC
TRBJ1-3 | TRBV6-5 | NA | CASSYEAGGNTIYF | TGTGCCAGCAGTTACGAGGCAGGCGGAAACACCATATATTTT
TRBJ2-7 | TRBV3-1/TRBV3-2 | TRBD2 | CASSQGLAGDEQYF | TGTGCCAGCAGCCAAGGGTTAGCGGGAGACGAGCAGTACTTC
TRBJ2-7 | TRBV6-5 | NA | CASSYSSSRGSYEQYF | TGTGCCAGCAGTTACTCTAGTAGCCGGGGTTCCTACGAGCAGTACTTC